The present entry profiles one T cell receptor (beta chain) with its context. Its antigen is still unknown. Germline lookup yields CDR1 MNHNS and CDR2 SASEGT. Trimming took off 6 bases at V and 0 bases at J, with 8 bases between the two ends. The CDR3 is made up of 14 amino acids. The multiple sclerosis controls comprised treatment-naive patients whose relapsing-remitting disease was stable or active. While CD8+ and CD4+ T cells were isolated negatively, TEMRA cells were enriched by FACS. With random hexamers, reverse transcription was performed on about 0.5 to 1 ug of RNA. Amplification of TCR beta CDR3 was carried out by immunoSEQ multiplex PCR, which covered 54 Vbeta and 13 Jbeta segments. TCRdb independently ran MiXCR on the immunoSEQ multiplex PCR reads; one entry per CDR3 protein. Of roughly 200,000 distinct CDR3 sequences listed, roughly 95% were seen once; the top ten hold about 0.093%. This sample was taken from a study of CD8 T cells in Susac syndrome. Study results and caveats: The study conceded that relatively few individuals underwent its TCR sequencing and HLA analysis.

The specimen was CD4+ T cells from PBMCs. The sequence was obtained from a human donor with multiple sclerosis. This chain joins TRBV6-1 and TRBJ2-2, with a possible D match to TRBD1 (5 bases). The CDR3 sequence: CASRQVANTGELFF. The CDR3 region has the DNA TGTGCCAGCAGACAGGTCGCGAACACCGGGGAGCTGTTTTTT.